This T cell receptor (beta chain) was sequenced in a study of T cells in Graves' hyperthyroidism and ophthalmopathy. The overall study: Peripheral blood sampling occurred at initial diagnosis, before any treatment.

Germline V gives CDR1 LNHDA, CDR2 SQIVND (reference sequence). The CDR3 has 16 amino acids. V was shortened by 4 bases and J by 2 bases, with 12 bases between the two germline ends. This clonotype was found a few times. Regions amplified from RNA transcripts were the TCR beta CDR3 regions. HTBI primers were the set used in a first-round RT-PCR of the TCR CDR3. TCRdb processed the multiplex PCR reads anew with MiXCR; each CDR3 protein has one entry. The data hold 750,000 to 900,000 distinct CDR3 sequences, with roughly 37% observed a single time. The source is a man in his late teens or twenties with Graves' hyperthyroidism. The chain joins TRBV19 to TRBJ2-6; tentative D call: TRBD1 (5 bases). Input material: blood. CDR3 in amino acids: CASSTQGTAGANVLTF. CDR3 sequence (DNA): TGTGCCAGTAGTACTCAGGGAACAGCTGGGGCCAACGTCCTGACTTTC. Drawing the rest from reference TRBV19 and TRBJ2-6, the complete variable domain is DGGITQSPKYLFRKEGQNVTLSCEQNLNHDAMYWYRQDPGQGLRLIYYSQIVNDFQKGDIAEGYSVSREKKESFPLTVTSAQKNPTAFYLCASSTQGTAGANVLTFGAGSRLTVL.